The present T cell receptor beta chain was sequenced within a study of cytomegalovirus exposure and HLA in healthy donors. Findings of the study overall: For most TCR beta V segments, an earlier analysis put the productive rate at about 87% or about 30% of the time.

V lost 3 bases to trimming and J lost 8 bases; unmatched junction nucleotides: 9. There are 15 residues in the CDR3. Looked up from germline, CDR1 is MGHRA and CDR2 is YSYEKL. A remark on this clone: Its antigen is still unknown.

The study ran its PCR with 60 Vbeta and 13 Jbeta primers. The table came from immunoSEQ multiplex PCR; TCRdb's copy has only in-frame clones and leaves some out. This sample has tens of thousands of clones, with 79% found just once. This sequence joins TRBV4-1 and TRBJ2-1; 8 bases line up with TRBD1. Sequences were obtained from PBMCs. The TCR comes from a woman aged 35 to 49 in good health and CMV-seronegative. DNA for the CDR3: TGCGCCAGCAGCCACCCAAGAGGGACAGGTGATGAGCAGTTCTTC. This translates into CASSHPRGTGDEQFF.